Below, 20 T cell receptor beta chains from the same sample are listed, as sequenced in a study of cytomegalovirus exposure and HLA in healthy donors. The PCR used 60 Vbeta and 13 Jbeta primers. Only in-frame clones appear in the TCRdb table, and some are missing; sequencing was by immunoSEQ multiplex PCR. Its table records approximately 150,000 clones. The sequenced sample consisted of PBMCs. The receptor source for this set is a woman aged 50 to 60 in good health and CMV-seronegative.

This chain connects TRBV5-6 to TRBJ2-7; the D gene is possibly TRBD2 (5 bases). Trimming cost V 4 bases and J 3 bases, with 11 bases left between them. The CDR3 sequence is 13 residues long. CDR1 is SGHDT and CDR2 is YYEEEE in the germline V gene. CDR3 coding DNA: TGTGCCAGCAGCCGCCTTGAGGGCTACGAGCAGTACTTC. The encoded protein is CASSRLEGYEQYF.

In regard to this clone: At one end the junction does not follow the germline gene, possibly because of a read error. The genes are TRBV10-2 and TRBJ1-1; D remains ambiguous. The CDR3 extends over 11 amino acids. Germline CDR1 is WSHSY and CDR2 is SAAADI. In nucleotides, the CDR3 is TGCGCCAGCAGATCCGGGCTCCTTGAGGGCTTT. Protein product: CASRSGLLEGF.

The chain joins TRBV5-1 to TRBJ2-1; 7 bases match TRBD1. The germline CDR1 and CDR2 sequences are SGHRS and YFSETQ. The CDR3 runs to 14 residues. V gave up 4 bases and J gave up 5 bases; unmatched junction bases: 6. CDR3 coding DNA: TGCGCCAGCAGCACCGTCCAGGGGGACAATGAGCAGTTCTTC. It yields the protein CASSTVQGDNEQFF.

The rearrangement links TRBV5-6 to TRBJ1-1; no firm D call. V lost 0 bases and J lost 2, with 8 bases in between. This CDR3 region has 14 residues. Germline V gene sequence: CDR1 SGHDT, CDR2 YYEEEE. In DNA form, the CDR3 reads TGTGCCAGCAGCTTGGCTCGGGGAAACACTGAAGCTTTCTTT. It specifies CASSLARGNTEAFF.

The chain joins TRBV5-1 to TRBJ1-1; weak D call: TRBD1 (5 bases). V gave up 5 bases and J gave up 4 bases, with 21 bases separating them. CDR1 SGHRS and CDR2 YFSETQ come from the germline V gene. There are 16 residues in the CDR3. CDR3 loop: CASSHDSRARSTEAFF. In DNA form, the CDR3 reads TGCGCCAGCAGTCACGACAGTCGCGCTAGGAGCACTGAAGCTTTCTTT.

Regarding this clone: Other DNA sequences in the same sample also yield this CDR3. The gene calls are TRBV10-3 and TRBJ2-5, with D uncertain. The CDR3 contains 12 residues. From germline, CDR1 is ENHRY and CDR2 SYGVKD. V was pared by 6 bases and J by 5 bases, with 10 bases between. The DNA of the CDR3 is TGTGCCATCAGGACGGGTCAGGAGACCCAGTACTTC. This translates into CAIRTGQETQYF.

V usage is TRBV28 and J usage is TRBJ2-2, with TRBD1 matching over 7 bases. From germline, CDR1 is MDHEN and CDR2 SYDVKM. Trimming removed 6 bases from V and 6 bases from J; junction bases left unmatched: 7. The CDR3 consists of 14 residues. CDR3 sequence: CASSQMTGSGELFF. CDR3 coding DNA: TGTGCCAGCAGCCAGATGACAGGGTCCGGGGAGCTGTTTTTT.

The gene calls are TRBV9 and TRBJ1-4, with D possibly TRBD1 on 5 matching bases. The germline CDR1 and CDR2 sequences are SGDLS and YYNGEE. The CDR3 extends over 17 amino acids. V was cut by 2 bases and J by 4 bases, with 18 bases left in between. As DNA, the CDR3 is TGTGCCAGCAGCGTCGGGGGACCGGGAGGCCTTAATGAAAAACTGTTTTTT. Amino acid sequence: CASSVGGPGGLNEKLFF.

V is TRBV28 and J is TRBJ2-1; D gene unclear. From germline, CDR1 is MDHEN and CDR2 SYDVKM. The CDR3 has 12 residues. Trimming stripped 6 bases from V and 3 bases from J, with 6 bases between. CDR3 nucleotides: TGTGCCAGCAGCCGAGTCTACAATGAGCAGTTCTTC. It translates to CASSRVYNEQFF.

The chain employs TRBV28 and TRBJ2-7; TRBD2 agrees at 7 bases. This CDR3 has 13 residues. Germline V gives CDR1 MDHEN, CDR2 SYDVKM. The V and J ends lost 8 bases and 6 bases, in that order; junction bases with no gene match: 10. The CDR3 here is CASEGTKFSEQYF. The CDR3 DNA follows: TGTGCCAGCGAAGGGACTAAATTCTCCGAGCAGTACTTC.

The J gene is TRBJ2-1, the V gene TRBV4-2; 7 bases align to TRBD2. This CDR3 comprises 15 residues. Germline-derived CDR1 and CDR2 are LGHNA and YNFKEQ. J lost 8 bases, V lost 2 bases, and 9 bases had no gene match. CDR3 sequence reads: CASSQLGTGGYEQFF. The CDR3 nucleotides read TGTGCCAGCAGCCAACTAGGGACGGGGGGATATGAGCAGTTCTTC.

V and J are TRBV5-1 and TRBJ1-2; 8 positions agree with TRBD1. The CDR3 contains 15 residues. Unmatched junction bases numbered 11, after V lost 3 bases and J lost 7 bases. The germline CDR1 and CDR2 sequences are SGHRS and YFSETQ. CDR3 nucleotide sequence: TGCGCCAGCAGCTCAGGACAGGGTGGGGTTGTTGGCTACACCTTC. Protein sequence: CASSSGQGGVVGYTF.

The chain couples TRBV19 to TRBJ2-2, with 10 positions matching TRBD1. Unmatched junction bases numbered 5, after V lost 6 bases and J lost 4 bases. This CDR3 is built from 15 residues. Germline-derived CDR1 and CDR2 are LNHDA and SQIVND (reference sequence). In DNA, the CDR3 is TGTGCCAGTAGCCGGACAGGGGGTCCCACCGGGGAGCTGTTTTTT. Its protein is CASSRTGGPTGELFF. The variable domain in full, with the rest retrieved from reference TRBV19 and TRBJ2-2, is DGGITQSPKYLFRKEGQNVTLSCEQNLNHDAMYWYRQDPGQGLRLIYYSQIVNDFQKGDIAEGYSVSREKKESFPLTVTSAQKNPTAFYLCASSRTGGPTGELFFGEGSRLTVL.

The chain uses TRBV28 and TRBJ2-7; 9 bases line up with TRBD2. CDR1 is MDHEN and CDR2 is SYDVKM in the germline V gene. The CDR3 covers 15 residues. V dropped 8 bases and J dropped 8; count of bases not matched to a gene: 16. CDR3 DNA: TGTGCCAGCGAAAATAGCGGGAGAGCGCTACGTCAGCAGTACTTC. This encodes CASENSGRALRQQYF.

The chain couples TRBV6-1 to TRBJ2-7; D is uncertain. V lost 10 bases and J 5 bases, leaving 18 bases between the germline ends. This CDR3 has 13 residues. Looked up from germline, CDR1 is MNHNS and CDR2 is SASEGT. CDR3 loop: CATNRWVQDEQYF. The CDR3 bases are TGTGCCACCAACCGCTGGGTTCAGGACGAGCAGTACTTC.

The rearrangement uses TRBV28 and TRBJ1-3; 9 nucleotides align to TRBD1. The CDR3 sequence is 17 residues long. V shed 7 bases, J shed 2 bases, and the junction held 12 bases outside the gene matches. Germline CDR1 reads MDHEN; CDR2 reads SYDVKM. CDR3 region: CASTPSPGQGTGNTIYF. CDR3 sequence (DNA): TGTGCCAGCACCCCTAGTCCGGGACAGGGAACTGGAAACACCATATATTTT. The full variable domain, its missing parts supplied by reference TRBV28 and TRBJ1-3, is DVKVTQSSRYLVKRTGEKVFLECVQDMDHENMFWYRQDPGLGLRLIYFSYDVKMKEKGDIPEGYSVSREKKERFSLILESASTNQTSMYLCASTPSPGQGTGNTIYFGEGSWLTVV.

V usage is TRBV29-1 and J usage is TRBJ2-3; D is uncertain. Germline CDR1 SQVTM, CDR2 ANQGSEA. The CDR3 spans 12 residues. Trimming removed 5 bases from V and 4 bases from J, with 10 bases in between. This CDR3 is CSVSAAADTQYF. The CDR3, as DNA: TGCAGCGTTTCGGCGGCCGCAGATACGCAGTATTTT.

The chain has TRBV11-3 and TRBJ2-2; D is perhaps TRBD1 (6 bases). Per the germline V gene, CDR1 is SGHNT and CDR2 is YENEEA. The V gene lost 6 bases and the J gene lost 3 bases, with 11 bases spanning the gap. The CDR3 runs to 14 residues. CDR3 sequence (DNA): TGTGCCAGCAGAGGGGGAAGGGACACCGGGGAGCTGTTTTTT. It codes for CASRGGRDTGELFF.

The rearrangement links TRBV5-6 to TRBJ2-5; 11 bases align to TRBD2. Germline V CDR1 and CDR2: SGHDT, YYEEEE. The length of the CDR3 is 15 residues. After removal of 4 bases from V and 4 bases from J, the junction contained 6 bases not matched to a gene. The CDR3 here is CASSSSGGARETQYF. In DNA, the CDR3 is TGTGCCAGCAGCAGTAGCGGGGGGGCGAGAGAGACCCAGTACTTC.

This chain links TRBV28 with TRBJ1-2; TRBD1 aligns across 9 bases. The CDR3 has 15 residues. Trimming took 8 bases from V and 8 from J; bases not matched to a gene: 15. Germline V gene data show CDR1 as MDHEN and CDR2 as SYDVKM. The CDR3 loop is CASGKGQGILGGYTF. The CDR3 nucleotides are TGTGCCAGCGGGAAGGGACAGGGTATATTGGGAGGCTACACCTTC.